These 21 T cell receptor beta chains originate from one sample sequenced in a study of blood T cell repertoires in COVID-19. Libraries were prepared by immunoSEQ multiplex PCR; TCRdb keeps only in-frame clonotypes and omits some of them. The repertoire holds around 300,000 clones, with approximately 85% as singletons. The sample comprised peripheral blood. These receptor sequences come from a human donor in a cohort sampled during active COVID-19.

The chain employs TRBV19 and TRBJ1-5, with 7 bases that match TRBD1. Germline V gene data show CDR1 as LNHDA and CDR2 as SQIVND (reference sequence). The CDR3 contains 14 residues. Trimming removed 10 bases from V and 0 bases from J; junction bases left unmatched: 6. CDR3 bases: TGTGCCACCTCGACAGGGTTTAGCAATCAGCCCCAGCATTTT. This translates into CATSTGFSNQPQHF.

This clone was counted a single time. This chain joins TRBV29-1 and TRBJ1-1; 11 nucleotides line up with TRBD1. The CDR3 contains 12 residues. CDR1 and CDR2 from the germline V gene are SQVTM and ANQGSEA. The J segment lost 6 bases and the V segment lost 8 bases, leaving 5 bases of the junction unmatched. CDR3 sequence reads: CSSRDRGSEAFF. DNA for the CDR3: TGCAGCTCTAGGGACAGGGGGTCTGAAGCTTTCTTT.

The J gene is TRBJ2-7, the V gene TRBV6-5; 9 nucleotides agree with TRBD1. This CDR3 contains 15 residues. Germline CDR1 and CDR2: MNHEY and SVGAGI. Losses at the gene ends were 5 bases for V and 1 base for J; bases not matched to a gene: 6. DNA for the CDR3: TGTGCCAGCAGTACTGACAGGGGGGGTTCCTACGAGCAGTACTTC. Its protein product is CASSTDRGGSYEQYF.

The gene calls are TRBV5-4 and TRBJ2-3; weak D call: TRBD2 (5 bases). Trimming shortened V by 0 bases and J by 2 bases, and 19 bases separated the two germline ends. The CDR3 has 18 amino acids. Germline V CDR1 and CDR2: SGHNT, YYREEE (reference sequence). CDR3 DNA sequence: TGTGCCAGCAGCTTGGCCTATAAAACGGGGTCCCTCACAGATACGCAGTATTTT. This codes for CASSLAYKTGSLTDTQYF.

Within the sample, this clone is medium-sized (0.01 to 0.1%). The chain couples TRBV10-1 to TRBJ1-1, with D uncertain. The CDR3 runs 11 residues. Germline loops: CDR1 WNHNN, CDR2 SYGVQD (reference sequence). V gave up 7 bases and J gave up 11 bases, with 14 bases separating them. The CDR3 region has the DNA TGCGCCAGCACCCTAGGCGGGGTCGCTTTCTTT. Translating gives CASTLGGVAFF.

The chain couples TRBV2 to TRBJ1-1; TRBD1 matches 7 bases. The CDR3 consists of 15 residues. Germline values: CDR1 SNHLY, CDR2 FYNNEI. The trim removed 3 bases at V and 9 bases at J, leaving 13 bases unmatched. CDR3 DNA sequence: TGTGCCAGCAGTGAGCAGACAGGGTATGGTACTAAAGCTTTCTTT. This translates into CASSEQTGYGTKAFF.

This sequence joins TRBV4-1 and TRBJ1-4, with D perhaps matching TRBD1 (5 bases). V lost 0 bases, J lost 8 bases, and 19 bases lay in between. The CDR3 covers 17 residues. Germline CDR1 reads MGHRA; CDR2 reads YSYEKL. CDR3 protein: CASSQDRGTPGEEKLFF. The CDR3, as DNA: TGCGCCAGCAGCCAAGATCGAGGAACCCCGGGGGAAGAAAAACTGTTTTTT.

The gene calls are TRBV29-1 and TRBJ1-2; perhaps TRBD1 as D (5 bases). This CDR3 has 15 amino acids. Germline lookup yields CDR1 SQVTM and CDR2 ANQGSEA. Trimming removed 0 bases at V and 3 bases at J, with 14 bases between. As DNA, the CDR3 is TGCAGCGTTGAAGACAGGGTAGGGGATGACTATGGCTACACCTTC. Residues: CSVEDRVGDDYGYTF. Looking up the rest from reference TRBV29-1 and TRBJ1-2 gives the full variable domain: SAVISQKPSRDICQRGTSLTIQCQVDSQVTMMFWYRQQPGQSLTLIATANQGSEATYESGFVIDKFPISRPNLTFSTLTVSNMSPEDSSIYLCSVEDRVGDDYGYTFGSGTRLTVV.

The chain carries TRBV12-5 and TRBJ1-6; TRBD1 matches 10 bases. Looked up from germline, CDR1 is LGHNT and CDR2 is FRNRAP. Trimming removed 4 bases from V and 0 bases from J; junction bases left unmatched: 3. CDR3 size: 17 residues. CDR3 sequence: CASGWGQGSSYNSPLHF. The CDR3 bases are TGTGCTAGTGGTTGGGGACAGGGGAGCTCCTATAATTCACCCCTCCACTTT.

Concerning this clone itself: Other DNA sequences in the sample encode the same CDR3. The J gene is TRBJ1-4, the V gene TRBV7-9; no reliable D call. V lost 0 bases and J 8 bases, leaving 10 bases between the germline ends. The CDR3 contains 14 residues. CDR1 is SEHNR, CDR2 FQNEAQ, per germline (reference sequence). The CDR3 DNA sequence: TGTGCCAGCAGCTTAGCTGGGGAGCGCGAAAAACTGTTTTTT. Its translation is CASSLAGEREKLFF.

The chain combines TRBV9 with TRBJ1-4, with TRBD1 identical over 7 bases. V shed 4 bases and J 6 bases; nucleotides not matched to a gene: 3. Per the germline V gene, CDR1 is SGDLS and CDR2 is YYNGEE. The CDR3 totals 13 residues. The CDR3 loop reads CASSPGTDEKLFF. Here the CDR3 DNA reads TGTGCCAGCAGCCCCGGGACAGATGAAAAACTGTTTTTT.

This chain links TRBV9 with TRBJ1-2, with 9 bases aligning to TRBD1. Trimming cost V 0 bases and J 11 bases; bases outside gene matches: 5. This CDR3 spans 13 amino acids. CDR1 SGDLS and CDR2 YYNGEE come from the germline V gene. CDR3 DNA sequence: TGTGCCAGCAGCGTAGGGACAGGGGAATTTTACACCTTC. Encoded protein: CASSVGTGEFYTF.

In this sample, this clone turned up once. The chain has TRBV9 and TRBJ2-2; D not certain. Looked up from germline, CDR1 is SGDLS and CDR2 is YYNGEE. The V end was cut by 2 bases, the J end by 6 bases, with 11 bases between. The CDR3 runs to 14 residues. CDR3 sequence reads: CASSVYVEAGELFF. CDR3 sequence (DNA): TGTGCCAGCAGCGTTTATGTAGAGGCCGGGGAGCTGTTTTTT.

The chain uses TRBV4-1 and TRBJ1-1; TRBD1 matches 11 bases. This CDR3 spans 18 amino acids. Germline values: CDR1 MGHRA, CDR2 YSYEKL. J gave up 0 bases and V 4 bases, and 10 bases lay outside the gene matches. The CDR3 DNA reads as TGCGCCAGCAGCCCGCTTTGGGGACAGGGGGGAGTGAACACTGAAGCTTTCTTT. This sequence encodes CASSPLWGQGGVNTEAFF.

The V gene is TRBV6-5, the J gene TRBJ1-2; D not resolved. This CDR3 contains 14 residues. V lost 2 bases to trimming and J lost 4 bases, with 11 bases between them. Germline-derived CDR1 and CDR2 are MNHEY and SVGAGI. The CDR3 sequence: CASSYGQEGYGYTF. CDR3 bases: TGTGCCAGCAGTTACGGTCAAGAGGGCTATGGCTACACCTTC.

A note on this clone: This may be a read error, as it is one base from a much larger clone. The same CDR3 is also encoded by other DNA sequences in this sample. The chain combines TRBV7-9 with TRBJ1-1, with D possibly TRBD1 on 6 matching bases. Germline loops: CDR1 SEHNR, CDR2 FQNEAQ (reference sequence). V was clipped by 1 base and J by 4 bases, with 7 bases between them. The CDR3 spans 13 residues. The CDR3 here is CASSLGGGTEAFF. The CDR3 bases are TGTGCCAGCAGCTTAGGAGGGGGCACTGAAGCTTTCTTT.

The chain carries TRBV6-6 and TRBJ1-2; weak D call: TRBD1 (6 bases). Trimming took 4 bases from V and 7 from J, leaving 13 bases between them. There are 13 residues in the CDR3. Germline CDR1 is MNHNY and CDR2 is SVGAGI (reference sequence). CDR3 amino acids: CASSFTGYGGYTF. In DNA form, the CDR3 reads TGTGCCAGCAGTTTCACAGGGTACGGTGGCTACACCTTC.

The CDR3 here is CASSPYRGRGSGTEAFF. CDR3 nucleotide sequence: TGCGCCAGCAGCCCCTACAGGGGGCGAGGCTCGGGCACTGAAGCTTTCTTT. This chain links TRBV5-1 with TRBJ1-1; the match to TRBD1 covers 9 bases. Germline CDR1 SGHRS, CDR2 YFSETQ. With 4 bases clipped from V and 4 bases from J, the junction kept 14 bases outside the gene matches. This CDR3 is built from 17 residues.

The V gene is TRBV4-1, the J gene TRBJ2-7, with 8 bases fitting TRBD2. The V and J ends lost 0 bases and 5 bases, in that order; junction bases with no gene match: 6. The CDR3 sequence is 15 residues long. Germline values: CDR1 MGHRA, CDR2 YSYEKL. The CDR3 nucleotides are TGCGCCAGCAGCCAAGATTCGGGACTAGTAAACGAGCAGTACTTC. It translates to CASSQDSGLVNEQYF.

The J gene is TRBJ2-2, the V gene TRBV6-5; D is possibly TRBD1 (6 bases). Germline-derived CDR1 and CDR2 are MNHEY and SVGAGI. Trimming stripped 2 bases from V and 2 bases from J, with 9 bases between. The CDR3 loop spans 15 amino acids. In DNA, the CDR3 is TGTGCCAGCAGTTACCGACAGGCCAACACCGGGGAGCTGTTTTTT. This translates into CASSYRQANTGELFF.

The gene calls are TRBV5-1 and TRBJ2-1, with D unresolved. The V end was cut by 0 bases, the J end by 1 base, with 8 bases between. Germline lookup yields CDR1 SGHRS and CDR2 YFSETQ. CDR3 length equals 15 residues. The CDR3 nucleotides read TGCGCCAGCAGCTTGGGGGCAGCTTCCTACAATGAGCAGTTCTTC. Translating gives CASSLGAASYNEQFF.